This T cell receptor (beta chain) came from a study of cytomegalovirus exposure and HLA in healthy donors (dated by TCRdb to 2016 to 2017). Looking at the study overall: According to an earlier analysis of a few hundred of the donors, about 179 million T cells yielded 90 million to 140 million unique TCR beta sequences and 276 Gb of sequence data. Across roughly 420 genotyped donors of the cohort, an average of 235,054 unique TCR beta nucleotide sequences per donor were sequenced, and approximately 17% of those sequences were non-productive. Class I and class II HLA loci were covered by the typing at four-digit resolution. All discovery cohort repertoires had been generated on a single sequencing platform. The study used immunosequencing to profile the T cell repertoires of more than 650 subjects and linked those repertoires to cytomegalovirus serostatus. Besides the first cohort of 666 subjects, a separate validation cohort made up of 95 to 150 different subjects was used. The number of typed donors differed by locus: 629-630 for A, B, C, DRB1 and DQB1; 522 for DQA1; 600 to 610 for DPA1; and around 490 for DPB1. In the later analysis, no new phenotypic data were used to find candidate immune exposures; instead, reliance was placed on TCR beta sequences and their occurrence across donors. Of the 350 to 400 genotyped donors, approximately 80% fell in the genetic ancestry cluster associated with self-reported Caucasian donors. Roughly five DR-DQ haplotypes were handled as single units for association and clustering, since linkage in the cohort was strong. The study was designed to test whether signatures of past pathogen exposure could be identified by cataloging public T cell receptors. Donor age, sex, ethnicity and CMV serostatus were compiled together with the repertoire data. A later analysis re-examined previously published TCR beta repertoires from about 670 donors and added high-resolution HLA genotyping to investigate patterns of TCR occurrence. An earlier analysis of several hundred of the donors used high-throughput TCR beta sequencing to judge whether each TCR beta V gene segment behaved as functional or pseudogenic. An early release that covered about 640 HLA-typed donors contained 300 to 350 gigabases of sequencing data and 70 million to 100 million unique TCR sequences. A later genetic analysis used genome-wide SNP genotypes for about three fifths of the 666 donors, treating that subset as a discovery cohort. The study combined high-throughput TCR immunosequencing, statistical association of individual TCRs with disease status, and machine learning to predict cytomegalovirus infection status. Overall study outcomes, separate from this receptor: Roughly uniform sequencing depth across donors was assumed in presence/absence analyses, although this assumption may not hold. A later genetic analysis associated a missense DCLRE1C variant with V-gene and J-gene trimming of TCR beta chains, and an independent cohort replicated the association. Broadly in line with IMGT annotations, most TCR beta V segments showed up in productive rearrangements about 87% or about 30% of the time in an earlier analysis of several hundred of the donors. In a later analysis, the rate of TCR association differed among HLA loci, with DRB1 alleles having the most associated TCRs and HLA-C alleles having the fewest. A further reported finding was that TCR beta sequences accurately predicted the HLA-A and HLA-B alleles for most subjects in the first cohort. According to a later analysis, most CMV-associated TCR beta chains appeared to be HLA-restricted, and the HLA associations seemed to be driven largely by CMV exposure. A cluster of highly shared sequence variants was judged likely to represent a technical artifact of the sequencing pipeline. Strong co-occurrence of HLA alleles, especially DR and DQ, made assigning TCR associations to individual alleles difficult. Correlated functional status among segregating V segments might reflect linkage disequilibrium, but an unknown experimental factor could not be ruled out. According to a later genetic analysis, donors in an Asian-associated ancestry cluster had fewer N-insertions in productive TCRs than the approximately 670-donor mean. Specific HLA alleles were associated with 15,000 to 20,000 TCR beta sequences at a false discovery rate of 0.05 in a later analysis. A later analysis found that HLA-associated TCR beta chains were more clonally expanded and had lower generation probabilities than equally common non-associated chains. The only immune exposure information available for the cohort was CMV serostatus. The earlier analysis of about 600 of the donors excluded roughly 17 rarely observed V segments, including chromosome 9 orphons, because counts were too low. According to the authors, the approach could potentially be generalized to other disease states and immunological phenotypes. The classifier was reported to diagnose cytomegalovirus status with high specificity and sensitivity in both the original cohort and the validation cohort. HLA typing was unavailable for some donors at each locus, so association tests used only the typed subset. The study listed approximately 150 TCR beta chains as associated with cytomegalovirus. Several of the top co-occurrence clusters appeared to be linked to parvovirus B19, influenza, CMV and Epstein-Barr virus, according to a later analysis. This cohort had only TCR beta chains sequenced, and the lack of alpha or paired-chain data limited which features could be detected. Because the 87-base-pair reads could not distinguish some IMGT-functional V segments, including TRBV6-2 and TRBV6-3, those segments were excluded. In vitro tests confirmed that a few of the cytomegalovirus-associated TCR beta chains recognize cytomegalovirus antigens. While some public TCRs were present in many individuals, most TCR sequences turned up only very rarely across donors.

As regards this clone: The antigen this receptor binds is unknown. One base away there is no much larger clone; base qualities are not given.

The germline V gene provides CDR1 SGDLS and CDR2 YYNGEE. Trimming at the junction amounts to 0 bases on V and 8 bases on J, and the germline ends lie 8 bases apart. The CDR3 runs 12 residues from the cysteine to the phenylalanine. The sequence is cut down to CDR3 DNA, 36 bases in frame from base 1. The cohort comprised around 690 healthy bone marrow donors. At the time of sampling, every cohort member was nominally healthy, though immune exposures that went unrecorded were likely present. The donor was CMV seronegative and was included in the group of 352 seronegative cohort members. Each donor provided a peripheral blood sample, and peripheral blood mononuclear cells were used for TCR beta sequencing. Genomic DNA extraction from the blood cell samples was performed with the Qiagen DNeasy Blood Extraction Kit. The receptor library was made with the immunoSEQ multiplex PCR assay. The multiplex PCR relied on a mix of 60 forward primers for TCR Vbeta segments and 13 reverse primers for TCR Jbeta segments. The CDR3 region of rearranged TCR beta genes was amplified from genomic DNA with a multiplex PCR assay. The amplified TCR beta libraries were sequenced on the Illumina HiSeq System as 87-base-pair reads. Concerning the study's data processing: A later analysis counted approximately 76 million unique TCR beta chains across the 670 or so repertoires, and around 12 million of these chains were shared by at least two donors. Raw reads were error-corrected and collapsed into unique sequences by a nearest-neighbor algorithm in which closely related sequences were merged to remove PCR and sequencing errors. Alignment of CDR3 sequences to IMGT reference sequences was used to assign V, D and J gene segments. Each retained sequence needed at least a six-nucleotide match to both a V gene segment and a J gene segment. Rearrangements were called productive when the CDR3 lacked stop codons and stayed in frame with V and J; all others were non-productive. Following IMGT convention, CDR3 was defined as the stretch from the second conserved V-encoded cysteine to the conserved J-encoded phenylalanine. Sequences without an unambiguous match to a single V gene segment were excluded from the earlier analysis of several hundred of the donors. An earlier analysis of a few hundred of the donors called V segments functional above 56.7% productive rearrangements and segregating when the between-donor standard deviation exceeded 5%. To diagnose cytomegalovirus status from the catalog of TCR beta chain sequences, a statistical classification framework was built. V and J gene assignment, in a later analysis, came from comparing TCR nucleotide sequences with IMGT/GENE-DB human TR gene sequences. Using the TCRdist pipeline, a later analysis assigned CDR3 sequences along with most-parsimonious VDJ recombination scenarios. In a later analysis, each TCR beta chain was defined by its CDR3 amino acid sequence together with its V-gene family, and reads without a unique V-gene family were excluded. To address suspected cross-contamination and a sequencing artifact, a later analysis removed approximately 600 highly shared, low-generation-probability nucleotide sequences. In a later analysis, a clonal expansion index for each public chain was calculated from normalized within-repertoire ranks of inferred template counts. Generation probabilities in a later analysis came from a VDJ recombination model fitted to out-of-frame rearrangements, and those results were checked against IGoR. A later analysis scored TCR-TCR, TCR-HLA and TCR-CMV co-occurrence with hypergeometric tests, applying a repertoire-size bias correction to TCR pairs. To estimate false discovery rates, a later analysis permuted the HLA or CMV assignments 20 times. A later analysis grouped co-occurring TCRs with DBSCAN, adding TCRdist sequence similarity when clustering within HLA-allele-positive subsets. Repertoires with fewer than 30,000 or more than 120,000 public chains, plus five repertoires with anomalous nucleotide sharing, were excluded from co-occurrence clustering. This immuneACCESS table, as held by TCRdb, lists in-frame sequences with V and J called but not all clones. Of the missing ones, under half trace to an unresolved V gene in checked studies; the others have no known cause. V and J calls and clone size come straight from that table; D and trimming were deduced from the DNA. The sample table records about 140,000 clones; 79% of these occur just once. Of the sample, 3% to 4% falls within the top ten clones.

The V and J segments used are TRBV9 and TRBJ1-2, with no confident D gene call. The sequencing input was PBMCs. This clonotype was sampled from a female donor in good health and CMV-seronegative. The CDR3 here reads CASSVGRRGYTF. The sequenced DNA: TGTGCCAGCAGCGTAGGTCGGAGGGGCTACACCTTC.